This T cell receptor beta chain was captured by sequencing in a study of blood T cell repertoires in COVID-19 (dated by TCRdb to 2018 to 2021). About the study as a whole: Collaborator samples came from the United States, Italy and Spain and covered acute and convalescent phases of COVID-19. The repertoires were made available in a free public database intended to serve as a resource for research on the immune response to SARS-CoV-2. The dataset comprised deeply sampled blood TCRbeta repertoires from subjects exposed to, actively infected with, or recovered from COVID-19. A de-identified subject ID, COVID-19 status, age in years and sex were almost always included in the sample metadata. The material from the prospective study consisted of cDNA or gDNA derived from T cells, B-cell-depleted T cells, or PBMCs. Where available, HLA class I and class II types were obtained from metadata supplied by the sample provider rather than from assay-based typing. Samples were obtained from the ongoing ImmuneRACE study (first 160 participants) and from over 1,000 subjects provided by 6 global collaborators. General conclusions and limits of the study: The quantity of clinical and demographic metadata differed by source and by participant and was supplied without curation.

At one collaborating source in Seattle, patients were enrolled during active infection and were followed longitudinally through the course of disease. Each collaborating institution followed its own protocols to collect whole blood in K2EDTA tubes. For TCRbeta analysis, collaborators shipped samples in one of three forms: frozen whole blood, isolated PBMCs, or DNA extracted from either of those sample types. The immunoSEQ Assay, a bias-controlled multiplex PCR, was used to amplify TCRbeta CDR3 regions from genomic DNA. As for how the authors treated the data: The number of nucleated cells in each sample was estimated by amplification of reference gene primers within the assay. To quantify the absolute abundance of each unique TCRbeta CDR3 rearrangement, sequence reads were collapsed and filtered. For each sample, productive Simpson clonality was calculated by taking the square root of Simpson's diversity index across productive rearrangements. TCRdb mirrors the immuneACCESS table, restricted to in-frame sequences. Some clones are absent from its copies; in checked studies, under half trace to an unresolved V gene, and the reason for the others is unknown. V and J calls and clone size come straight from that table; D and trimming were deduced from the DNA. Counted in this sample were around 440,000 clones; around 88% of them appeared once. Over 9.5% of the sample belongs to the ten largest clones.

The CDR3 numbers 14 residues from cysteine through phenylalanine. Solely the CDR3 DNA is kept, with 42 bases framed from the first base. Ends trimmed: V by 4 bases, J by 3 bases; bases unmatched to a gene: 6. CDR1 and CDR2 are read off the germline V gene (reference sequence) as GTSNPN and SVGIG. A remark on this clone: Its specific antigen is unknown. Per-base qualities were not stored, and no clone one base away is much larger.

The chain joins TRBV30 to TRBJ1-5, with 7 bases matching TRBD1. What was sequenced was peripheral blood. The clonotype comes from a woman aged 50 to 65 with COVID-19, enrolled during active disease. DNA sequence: TGTGCCTGGACCCAGGACAGGTACAATCAGCCCCAGCATTTT. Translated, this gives CAWTQDRYNQPQHF.